Below, one T cell receptor beta chain is given with its context. The data stem from a study of CD8 T cells in Susac syndrome. The RNA input was roughly 0.45 to 1 ug, and it was reverse transcribed with random hexamers. The authors amplified TCR beta CDR3 across 54 Vbeta and 13 Jbeta using immunoSEQ multiplex PCR. TCRdb used MiXCR to reprocess the immunoSEQ multiplex PCR reads, holding one entry per CDR3 protein. The data show roughly 50,000 distinct CDR3 sequences, over 90% seen once. Peripheral blood CD8+ and CD4+ T cells were profiled by TCR beta sequencing. TEMRA cells were FACS-enriched, with CD8+ and CD4+ T cells isolated negatively. Sequencing was carried out using CD8+ T cells from PBMCs. The receptor was isolated from a human donor in good health.

CDR3 protein: CASSLSGTGAAYEQYF. The CDR3 coding sequence is TGTGCCAGCAGTTTATCGGGGACAGGGGCTGCCTACGAGCAGTACTTC. This rearrangement joins TRBV27 to TRBJ2-7, with 10 positions matching TRBD1. Trimming at V came to 0 bases and at J to 2 bases, leaving 4 bases not matched to a gene. Germline V CDR1 and CDR2: MNHEY, SMNVEV (reference sequence). CDR3 length: 16 amino acids.